Sequencing of this T cell receptor beta chain was carried out in a study of identical twins. Overall study findings and caveats: Twin pairs' shared out-of-frame alpha sequences were enriched in low generation probability.

TCRdb re-called the 5' RACE reads through MiXCR, storing one row per CDR3 protein. The data contain 500,000 or so distinct CDR3 sequences, 14% of them singletons. Donors uniformly comprised healthy Caucasians. This clonotype was seen ten or more times. The antigen is not known. This sample was shared with a second study, whose subject was yellow fever vaccine responses in identical twins.

Source material: CD4+ T cells sorted from blood. The sequence was obtained from a woman younger than 30 in good health.

Written as DNA, the CDR3 is TGTGCCAGCAGTCGGTCGGGAGGCTCCTACGAGCAGTACTTC. It specifies CASSRSGGSYEQYF. This chain links TRBV6-1 with TRBJ2-7; 7 bases agree with TRBD2. From germline, CDR1 is MNHNS and CDR2 SASEGT. Unmatched junction bases numbered 4, after V lost 5 bases and J lost 0 bases. The CDR3 extends over 14 amino acids.